The clone carrying this T cell receptor (beta chain) was detected only a few times. TCRdb redid the calling of the 5' RACE reads with MiXCR, one entry per CDR3 protein. The data show some 50,000 distinct CDR3 sequences, around 11% seen once. Noted time point: sample taken at primary tumor resection. Whole RNA, which was extracted from tumor, nontumor lung tissue or frozen PBMC, was sequenced without any cell sorting. The sample originates from a study of spatial heterogeneity in lung cancer. Trimming at V came to 5 bases and at J to 0 bases, leaving 3 bases not matched to a gene. CDR3 length: 15 amino acids. Per the germline V gene, CDR1 is MNHEY and CDR2 is SMNVEV (reference sequence).

The receptor comes from a female donor with early-stage non-small cell lung cancer. The chain joins TRBV27 to TRBJ2-3; 9 bases fit TRBD1. Sequenced here: PBMCs, sampled at surgery. CDR3 protein: CASSNGQGSTDTQYF. In DNA, the CDR3 is TGTGCCAGCAGTAATGGACAGGGGAGCACAGATACGCAGTATTTT.